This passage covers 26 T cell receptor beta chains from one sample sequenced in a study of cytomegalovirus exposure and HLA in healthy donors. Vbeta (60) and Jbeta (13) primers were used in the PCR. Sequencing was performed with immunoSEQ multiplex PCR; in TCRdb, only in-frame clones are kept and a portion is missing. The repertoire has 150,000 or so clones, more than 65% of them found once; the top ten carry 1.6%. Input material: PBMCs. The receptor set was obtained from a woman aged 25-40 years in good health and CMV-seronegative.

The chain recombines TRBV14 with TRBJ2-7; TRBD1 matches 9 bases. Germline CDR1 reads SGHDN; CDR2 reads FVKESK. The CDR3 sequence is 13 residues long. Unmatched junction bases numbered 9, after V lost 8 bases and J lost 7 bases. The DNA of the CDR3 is TGTGCCAGCCAGGGGACAGGGTCTCCGGAGCAGTACTTC. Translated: CASQGTGSPEQYF.

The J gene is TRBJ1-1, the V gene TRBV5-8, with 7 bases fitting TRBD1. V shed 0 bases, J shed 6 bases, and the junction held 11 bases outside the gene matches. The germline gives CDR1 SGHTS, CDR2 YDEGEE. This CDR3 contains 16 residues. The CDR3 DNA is TGTGCCAGCAGCTTGGGCGCCGGGACAGCGATGGCTGAAGCTTTCTTT. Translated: CASSLGAGTAMAEAFF.

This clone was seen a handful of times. CDR3 sequence reads: CASSQDGQRAFF. The DNA for the CDR3 is TGCGCCAGCAGCCAAGATGGACAGCGGGCTTTCTTT. This chain joins TRBV4-1 and TRBJ1-1; maybe TRBD1 (6 bases). Germline loops: CDR1 MGHRA, CDR2 YSYEKL. V was clipped by 0 bases and J by 11 bases, with 10 bases between them. The CDR3 covers 12 residues.

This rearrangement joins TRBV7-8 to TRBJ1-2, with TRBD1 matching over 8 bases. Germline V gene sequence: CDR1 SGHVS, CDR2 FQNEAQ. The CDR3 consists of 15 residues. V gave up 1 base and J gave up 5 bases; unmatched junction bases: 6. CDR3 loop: CASSLDGRGLYGYTF. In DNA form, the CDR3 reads TGTGCCAGCAGCTTAGACGGCAGGGGGCTTTATGGCTACACCTTC.

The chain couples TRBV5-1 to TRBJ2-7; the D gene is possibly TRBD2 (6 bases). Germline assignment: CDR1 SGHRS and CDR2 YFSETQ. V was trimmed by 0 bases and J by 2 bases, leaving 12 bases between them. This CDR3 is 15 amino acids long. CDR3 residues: CASSLATGEPYEQYF. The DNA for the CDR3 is TGCGCCAGCAGCTTGGCCACGGGGGAGCCCTACGAGCAGTACTTC.

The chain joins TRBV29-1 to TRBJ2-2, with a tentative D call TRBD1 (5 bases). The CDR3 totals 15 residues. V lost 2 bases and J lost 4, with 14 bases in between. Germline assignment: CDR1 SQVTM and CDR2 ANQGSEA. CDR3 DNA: TGCAGCGTTGAATATGGGCAGGGTTCCACCGGGGAGCTGTTTTTT. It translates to CSVEYGQGSTGELFF.

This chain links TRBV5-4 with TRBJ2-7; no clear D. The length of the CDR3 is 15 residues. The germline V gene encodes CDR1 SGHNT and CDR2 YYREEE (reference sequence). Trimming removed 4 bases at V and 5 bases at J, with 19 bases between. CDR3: CASSALTPRVDEQYF. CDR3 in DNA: TGTGCCAGCAGCGCATTGACACCCCGAGTAGACGAGCAGTACTTC.

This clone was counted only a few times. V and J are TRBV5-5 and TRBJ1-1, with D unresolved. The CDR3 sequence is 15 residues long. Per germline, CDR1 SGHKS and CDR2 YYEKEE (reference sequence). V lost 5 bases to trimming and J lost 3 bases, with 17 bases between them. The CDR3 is CASRKSIQTYTEAFF. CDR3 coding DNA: TGTGCCAGCAGAAAATCCATCCAGACTTACACTGAAGCTTTCTTT. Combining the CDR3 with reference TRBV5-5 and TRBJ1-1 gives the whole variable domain DAGVTQSPTHLIKTRGQQVTLRCSPISGHKSVSWYQQVLGQGPQFIFQYYEKEERGRGNFPDRFSARQFPNYSSELNVNALLLGDSALYLCASRKSIQTYTEAFFGQGTRLTVV.

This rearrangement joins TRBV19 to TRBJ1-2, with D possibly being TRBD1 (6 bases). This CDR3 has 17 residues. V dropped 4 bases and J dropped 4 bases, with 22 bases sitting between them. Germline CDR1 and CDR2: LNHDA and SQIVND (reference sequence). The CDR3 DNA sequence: TGTGCCAGTAGTACCAGACAGGTTTCGTTGGATGCCTATGGCTACACCTTC. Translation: CASSTRQVSLDAYGYTF.

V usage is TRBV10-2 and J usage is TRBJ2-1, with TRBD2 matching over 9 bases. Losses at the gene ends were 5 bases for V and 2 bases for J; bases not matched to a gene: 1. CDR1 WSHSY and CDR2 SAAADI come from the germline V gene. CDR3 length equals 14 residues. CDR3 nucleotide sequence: TGCGCCAGCAGTTTAGCGGGAGCCTACAATGAGCAGTTCTTC. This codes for CASSLAGAYNEQFF.

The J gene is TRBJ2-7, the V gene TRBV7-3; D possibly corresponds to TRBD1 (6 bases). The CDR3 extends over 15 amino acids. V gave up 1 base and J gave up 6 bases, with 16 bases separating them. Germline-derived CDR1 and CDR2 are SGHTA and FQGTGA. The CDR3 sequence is CASSLIAGVYAEQYF. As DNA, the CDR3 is TGTGCCAGCAGCTTAATAGCAGGGGTCTACGCCGAGCAGTACTTC.

The CDR3 here is CASGGASGNTGELFF. In DNA form, the CDR3 reads TGTGCCAGCGGCGGGGCTAGCGGCAACACCGGGGAGCTGTTTTTT. The gene calls are TRBV28 and TRBJ2-2, with 7 bases aligning to TRBD2. This CDR3 has 15 amino acids. Germline CDR1 MDHEN, CDR2 SYDVKM. V gave up 8 bases and J gave up 2 bases; unmatched junction bases: 8.

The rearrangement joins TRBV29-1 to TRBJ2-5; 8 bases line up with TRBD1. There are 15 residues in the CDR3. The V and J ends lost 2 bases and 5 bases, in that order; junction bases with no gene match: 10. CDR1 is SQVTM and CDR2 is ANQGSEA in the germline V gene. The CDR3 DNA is TGCAGCGTTGAACCACCGGGACAGGAGACGGAGACCCAGTACTTC. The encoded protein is CSVEPPGQETETQYF.

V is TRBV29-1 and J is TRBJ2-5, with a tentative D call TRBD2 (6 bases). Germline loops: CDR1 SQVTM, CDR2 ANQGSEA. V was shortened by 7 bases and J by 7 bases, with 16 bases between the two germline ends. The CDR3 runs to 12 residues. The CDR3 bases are TGCAGCGCTGCCCAGGGAGGAGGGACCCAGTACTTC. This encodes CSAAQGGGTQYF.

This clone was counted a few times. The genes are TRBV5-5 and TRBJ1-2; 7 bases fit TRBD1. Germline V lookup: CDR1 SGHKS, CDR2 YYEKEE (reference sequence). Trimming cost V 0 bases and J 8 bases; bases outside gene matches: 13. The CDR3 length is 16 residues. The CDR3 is CASSLETGRNYRGYTF. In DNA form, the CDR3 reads TGTGCCAGCAGCTTGGAGACAGGGCGTAACTATCGCGGCTACACCTTC.

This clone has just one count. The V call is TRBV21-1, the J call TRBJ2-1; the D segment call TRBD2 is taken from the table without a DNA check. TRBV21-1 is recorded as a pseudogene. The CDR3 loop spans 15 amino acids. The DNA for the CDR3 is TGTGCCAGCAGCAAAGGGACGGGAGGGGCGGGCTTGCAGTTCTTC. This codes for CASSKGTGGAGLQFF.

The CDR3 DNA reads as TGTGCCAGCAGCCCGGGATTCGCTAACTATGGCTACACCTTC. It yields the protein CASSPGFANYGYTF. This sequence joins TRBV11-1 and TRBJ1-2; D not resolved. CDR1 SGHAT and CDR2 FQDESV come from the germline V gene (reference sequence). Deletions cut 5 bases from V and 0 bases from J, with 10 bases between. This CDR3 comprises 14 residues.

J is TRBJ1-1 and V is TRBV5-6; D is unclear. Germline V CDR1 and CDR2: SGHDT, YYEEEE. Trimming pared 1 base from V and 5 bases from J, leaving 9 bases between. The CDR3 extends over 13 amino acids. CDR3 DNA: TGTGCCAGCAGCTTGAACAGATATACTGAAGCTTTCTTT. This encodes CASSLNRYTEAFF.

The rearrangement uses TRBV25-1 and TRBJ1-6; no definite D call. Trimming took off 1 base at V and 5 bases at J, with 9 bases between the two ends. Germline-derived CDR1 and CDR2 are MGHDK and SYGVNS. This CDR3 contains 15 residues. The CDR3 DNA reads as TGTGCCAGCAGTGAATTTCAGGCGAATAATTCACCCCTCCACTTT. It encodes CASSEFQANNSPLHF.

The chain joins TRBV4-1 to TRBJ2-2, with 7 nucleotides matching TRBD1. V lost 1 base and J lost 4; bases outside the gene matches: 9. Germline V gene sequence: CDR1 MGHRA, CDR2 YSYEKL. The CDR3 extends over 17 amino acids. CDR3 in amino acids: CASSQGGPGQFTGELFF. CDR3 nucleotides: TGCGCCAGCAGCCAAGGGGGACCGGGACAGTTCACCGGGGAGCTGTTTTTT.

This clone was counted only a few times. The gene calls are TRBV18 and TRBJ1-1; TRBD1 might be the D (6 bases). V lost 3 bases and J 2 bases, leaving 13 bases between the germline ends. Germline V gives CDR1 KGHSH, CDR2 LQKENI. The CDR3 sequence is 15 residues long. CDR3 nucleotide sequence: TGTGCCAGCTCACCTAGGGCAGGGGATAACACTGAAGCTTTCTTT. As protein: CASSPRAGDNTEAFF.

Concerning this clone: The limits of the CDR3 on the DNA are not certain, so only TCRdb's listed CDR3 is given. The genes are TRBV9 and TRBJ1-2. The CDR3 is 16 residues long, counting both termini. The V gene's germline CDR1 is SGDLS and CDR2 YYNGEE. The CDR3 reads CASSVAHGTNNYGYPF.

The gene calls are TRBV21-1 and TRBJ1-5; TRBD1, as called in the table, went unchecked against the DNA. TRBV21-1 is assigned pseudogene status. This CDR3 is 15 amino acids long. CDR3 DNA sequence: TGTGCCAGCAGCAAAGAAAGGGGGACGGGGAAGCCCCAGCATTTT. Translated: CASSKERGTGKPQHF.

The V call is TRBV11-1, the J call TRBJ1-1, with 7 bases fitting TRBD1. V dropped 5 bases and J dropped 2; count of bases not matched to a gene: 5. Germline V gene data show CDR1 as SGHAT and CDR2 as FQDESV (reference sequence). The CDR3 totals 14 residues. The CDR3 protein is CASSRQGFNTEAFF. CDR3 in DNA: TGTGCCAGCAGCCGACAGGGTTTTAACACTGAAGCTTTCTTT.

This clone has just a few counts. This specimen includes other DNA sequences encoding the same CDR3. The DNA for the CDR3 is TGTGCCAGCAGCGTAGGGGGGCCCAATCAGCCCCAGCATTTT. Encoded protein: CASSVGGPNQPQHF. This sequence joins TRBV9 and TRBJ1-5; D possibly corresponds to TRBD1 (6 bases). CDR3 size: 14 residues. CDR1 is SGDLS and CDR2 is YYNGEE in the germline V gene. V gave up 0 bases and J gave up 3 bases, with 7 bases separating them. Complete variable domain (other parts from reference TRBV9 and TRBJ1-5): DSGVTQTPKHLITATGQRVTLRCSPRSGDLSVYWYQQSLDQGLQFLIQYYNGEERAKGNILERFSAQQFPDLHSELNLSSLELGDSALYFCASSVGGPNQPQHFGDGTRLSIL.

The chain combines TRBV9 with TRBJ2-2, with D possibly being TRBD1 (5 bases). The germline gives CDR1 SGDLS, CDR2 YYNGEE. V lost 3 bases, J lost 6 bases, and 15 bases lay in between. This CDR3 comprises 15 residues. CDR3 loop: CASSEGNQPAGELFF. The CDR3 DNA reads TGTGCCAGCAGCGAGGGGAACCAGCCGGCCGGGGAGCTGTTTTTT.